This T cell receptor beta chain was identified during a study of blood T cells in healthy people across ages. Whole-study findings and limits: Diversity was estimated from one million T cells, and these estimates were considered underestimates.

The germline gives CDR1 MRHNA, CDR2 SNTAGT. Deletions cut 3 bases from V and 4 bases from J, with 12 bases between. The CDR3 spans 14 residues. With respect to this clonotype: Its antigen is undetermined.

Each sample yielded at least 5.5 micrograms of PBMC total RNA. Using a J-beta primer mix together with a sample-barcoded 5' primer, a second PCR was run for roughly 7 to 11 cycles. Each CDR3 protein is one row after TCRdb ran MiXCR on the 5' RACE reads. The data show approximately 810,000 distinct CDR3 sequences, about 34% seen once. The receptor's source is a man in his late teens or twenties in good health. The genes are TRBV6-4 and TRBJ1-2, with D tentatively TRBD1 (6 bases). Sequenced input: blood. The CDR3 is CASSEGGSTYGYTF. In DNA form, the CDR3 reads TGTGCCAGCAGTGAGGGGGGCTCAACCTATGGCTACACCTTC.